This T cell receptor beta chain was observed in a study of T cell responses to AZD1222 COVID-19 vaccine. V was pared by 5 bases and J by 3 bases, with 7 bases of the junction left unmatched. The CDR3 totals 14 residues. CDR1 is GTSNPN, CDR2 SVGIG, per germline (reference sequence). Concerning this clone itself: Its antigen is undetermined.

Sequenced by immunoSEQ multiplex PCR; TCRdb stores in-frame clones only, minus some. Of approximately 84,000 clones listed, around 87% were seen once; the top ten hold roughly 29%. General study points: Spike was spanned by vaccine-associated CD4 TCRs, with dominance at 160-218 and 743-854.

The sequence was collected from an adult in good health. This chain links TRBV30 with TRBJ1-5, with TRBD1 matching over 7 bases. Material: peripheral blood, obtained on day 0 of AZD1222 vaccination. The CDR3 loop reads CAWSPGQSNQPQHF. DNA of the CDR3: TGTGCCTGGTCACCGGGACAGTCCAATCAGCCCCAGCATTTT.